The 13 T cell receptor beta chains below all came from one sample that was sequenced in a study of cytomegalovirus exposure and HLA in healthy donors. Repertoires were generated with immunoSEQ multiplex PCR, while TCRdb's copy carries only in-frame clones and drops some. The data show some 200,000 clones, 70% to 85% seen once. Source material: PBMCs. Receptors originate from a woman younger than 45 in good health and CMV-seropositive.

This sequence joins TRBV9 and TRBJ1-1; D is perhaps TRBD1 (6 bases). The CDR3 spans 12 residues. With 2 bases removed from V and 11 bases from J, the gap between germline ends came to 13 bases. Germline CDR1 reads SGDLS; CDR2 reads YYNGEE. This CDR3 reads CASSVVQGYAFF. The CDR3 nucleotides read TGTGCCAGCAGCGTCGTACAGGGTTATGCTTTCTTT.

This chain uses TRBV9 with TRBJ2-7; 9 bases are a match to TRBD1. Germline-derived CDR1 and CDR2 are SGDLS and YYNGEE. Germline trimming cut 4 bases from V and 2 bases from J; bases unmatched to any gene: 4. The CDR3 runs to 14 residues. The CDR3, as DNA: TGTGCCAGCAGCCCACAGGGGGCCACCTACGAGCAGTACTTC. Translation: CASSPQGATYEQYF.

This clone was seen only a few times. V gene TRBV12-5 combines with J gene TRBJ2-3; D call uncertain. The CDR3 has 13 amino acids. V lost 1 base to trimming and J lost 4 bases, with 6 bases between them. CDR1 and CDR2 (germline): LGHNT, FRNRAP. The CDR3 region has the DNA TGTGCTAGTGGTTTGGCTAGTTCAGATACGCAGTATTTT. The encoded protein is CASGLASSDTQYF.

The V call is TRBV2, the J call TRBJ2-7; possibly TRBD2 for D (5 bases). CDR3 length: 10 amino acids. Trimming shortened V by 3 bases and J by 12 bases, and 9 bases separated the two germline ends. The germline gives CDR1 SNHLY, CDR2 FYNNEI. DNA of the CDR3: TGTGCCAGCAGTGAGCCCGGACTGTACTTC. It yields the protein CASSEPGLYF. The full variable domain, completed using reference TRBV2 and TRBJ2-7, is EPEVTQTPSHQVTQMGQEVILRCVPISNHLYFYWYRQILGQKVEFLVSFYNNEISEKSEIFDDQFSVERPDGSNFTLKIRSTKLEDSAMYFCASSEPGLYFGPGTRLTVT.

The J gene is TRBJ1-5, the V gene TRBV6-5; 7 bases fit TRBD1. The length of the CDR3 is 14 residues. With V trimmed by 6 bases and J by 3 bases, 5 bases remained unmatched. The germline gives CDR1 MNHEY, CDR2 SVGAGI. CDR3 nucleotide sequence: TGTGCCAGCAGGACCGGGACAGACAATCAGCCCCAGCATTTT. It specifies CASRTGTDNQPQHF.

The genes are TRBV5-5 and TRBJ2-7, with a possible D match to TRBD1 (6 bases). With 3 bases removed from V and 0 bases from J, the gap between germline ends came to 10 bases. CDR3 length equals 14 residues. Germline CDR1 and CDR2: SGHKS and YYEKEE (reference sequence). The CDR3 DNA sequence: TGTGCCAGCAGCTGGGGACACTACTCCTACGAGCAGTACTTC. Protein sequence: CASSWGHYSYEQYF.

This clone was recorded a few times. V is TRBV7-3 and J is TRBJ1-2, with D possibly being TRBD1 (5 bases). This CDR3 is built from 15 residues. CDR1 is SGHTA and CDR2 is FQGTGA in the germline V gene. Between the trimmed V and J ends, which lost 6 bases and 0 bases, there was a span of 14 bases. CDR3 nucleotides: TGTGCCAGCAGTTCAGACAGCCTCGCTAACTATGGCTACACCTTC. It encodes CASSSDSLANYGYTF.

The V and J genes are TRBV6-1 and TRBJ1-1; no clear D gene. V shed 5 bases and J shed 4 bases, with 17 bases lying between them. The CDR3 is 15 residues long. CDR1 is MNHNS, CDR2 SASEGT, per germline. The CDR3 DNA sequence: TGTGCCAGCAGTAACCGTCCGGGGATTATCACTGAAGCTTTCTTT. Translated, it gives CASSNRPGIITEAFF.

The CDR3 DNA is TGCAGCGTCTTTGAGTCCCGACAGACCACTGAAGCTTTCTTT. It encodes CSVFESRQTTEAFF. The V gene is TRBV29-1, the J gene TRBJ1-1; TRBD1 is a possible D gene (5 bases). The CDR3 extends over 14 amino acids. With 6 bases removed from V and 4 bases from J, the gap between germline ends came to 18 bases. Germline CDR1 is SQVTM and CDR2 is ANQGSEA. The full variable domain, its missing parts supplied by reference TRBV29-1 and TRBJ1-1, is SAVISQKPSRDICQRGTSLTIQCQVDSQVTMMFWYRQQPGQSLTLIATANQGSEATYESGFVIDKFPISRPNLTFSTLTVSNMSPEDSSIYLCSVFESRQTTEAFFGQGTRLTVV.

The V and J genes are TRBV28 and TRBJ2-7, with 14 bases that match TRBD2. The CDR3 has 17 amino acids. V trimming: 2 bases; J trimming: 5 bases; junction bases outside the gene matches: 8. CDR1 MDHEN and CDR2 SYDVKM come from the germline V gene. The chain's CDR3 is CASSLARLAGGYNEQYF. In DNA form, the CDR3 reads TGTGCCAGCAGTTTAGCGCGACTAGCGGGAGGGTACAACGAGCAGTACTTC. The entire variable domain, with the rest obtained from reference TRBV28 and TRBJ2-7, is as follows: DVKVTQSSRYLVKRTGEKVFLECVQDMDHENMFWYRQDPGLGLRLIYFSYDVKMKEKGDIPEGYSVSREKKERFSLILESASTNQTSMYLCASSLARLAGGYNEQYFGPGTRLTVT.

CDR3 sequence (DNA): TGCGCCAGCAGCCAATATACAGGGGACGAGCAGTACTTC. Translation: CASSQYTGDEQYF. V usage is TRBV4-1 and J usage is TRBJ2-7, with 7 bases lining up with TRBD1. Germline values: CDR1 MGHRA, CDR2 YSYEKL. The CDR3 length is 13 residues. The J segment lost 5 bases and the V segment lost 2 bases, leaving 3 bases of the junction unmatched.

J is TRBJ2-7 and V is TRBV27; 9 positions match TRBD2. The CDR3 has 15 amino acids. The trim removed 0 bases at V and 3 bases at J, leaving 3 bases unmatched. Germline V gene sequence: CDR1 MNHEY, CDR2 SMNVEV (reference sequence). CDR3 nucleotide sequence: TGTGCCAGCAGTTTATCGGCTAGCGGGGTCTACGAGCAGTACTTC. This encodes CASSLSASGVYEQYF.

The chain is built from TRBV5-4 and TRBJ2-7; TRBD2 agrees at 7 bases. The germline CDR1 and CDR2 sequences are SGHNT and YYREEE (reference sequence). V trimming: 0 bases; J trimming: 2 bases; junction bases outside the gene matches: 5. This CDR3 region has 15 residues. CDR3 in amino acids: CASSLVIGRTYEQYF. The CDR3 nucleotides are TGTGCCAGCAGCTTGGTTATCGGGAGGACCTACGAGCAGTACTTC. Drawing the rest from reference TRBV5-4 and TRBJ2-7, the complete variable domain is ETGVTQSPTHLIKTRGQQVTLRCSSQSGHNTVSWYQQALGQGPQFIFQYYREEENGRGNFPPRFSGLQFPNYSSELNVNALELDDSALYLCASSLVIGRTYEQYFGPGTRLTVT.